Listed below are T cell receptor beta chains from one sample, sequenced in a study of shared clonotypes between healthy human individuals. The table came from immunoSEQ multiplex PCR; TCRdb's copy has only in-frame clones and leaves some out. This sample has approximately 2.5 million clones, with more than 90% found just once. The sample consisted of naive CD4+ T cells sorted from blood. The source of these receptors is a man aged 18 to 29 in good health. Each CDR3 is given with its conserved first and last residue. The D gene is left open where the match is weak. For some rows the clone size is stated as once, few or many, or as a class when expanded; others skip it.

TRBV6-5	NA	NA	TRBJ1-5	TGTGCCAGCAGTACTACGTCATATCAGCCCCAGCATTTT	CASSTTSYQPQHF
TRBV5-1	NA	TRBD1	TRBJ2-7	TGCGCCAGCAGCTCCGGACAGGGGAATTACGACGAGCAGTACTTC	CASSSGQGNYDEQYF
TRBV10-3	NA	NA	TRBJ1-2	TGTGCCAGCCGCGGGGCCCCTAACTATGGCTACACCTTC	CASRGAPNYGYTF
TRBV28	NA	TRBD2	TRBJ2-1	TGTGCCAGCAGTTTACCGGGGGGGCCTAATGAGCAGTTCTTC	CASSLPGGPNEQFF
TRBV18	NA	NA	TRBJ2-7	TGTGCCAGCTCACGTCCGGGACTGGCTTCCTACGAGCAGTACTTC	CASSRPGLASYEQYF
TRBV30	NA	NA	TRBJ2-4	TGTGCCTGGAGCTCGGAGTTAAAAAACATTCAGTACTTC	CAWSSELKNIQYF
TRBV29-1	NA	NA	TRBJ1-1	TGCAGCGTGGGACTTTGGGGTGAAGCTTTCTTT	CSVGLWGEAFF
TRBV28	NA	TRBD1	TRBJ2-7	TGTGCCAGCAGTTGGCTCAGGGGGCCTTACGAGCAGTACTTC	CASSWLRGPYEQYF
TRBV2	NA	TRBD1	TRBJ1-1	TGTGCCAGCAGACCCAGACAGGGGGCGAGCACTGAAGCTTTCTTT	CASRPRQGASTEAFF
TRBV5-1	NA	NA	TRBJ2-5	TGCGCCAGCAGCACAAACAGGGGGGGCCGAAGAGAGACCCAGTACTTC	CASSTNRGGRRETQYF
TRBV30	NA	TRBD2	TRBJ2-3	TGTGCCTGGAGTAGGGGACTAGCGGGAGACACAGATACGCAGTATTTT	CAWSRGLAGDTDTQYF
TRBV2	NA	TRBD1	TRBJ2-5	TGTGCCAGCAGAGGACAGGGGACAGAGACCCAGTACTTC	CASRGQGTETQYF
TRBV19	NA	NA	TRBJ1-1	TGTGCCAGTAACGGGGGCTTGAACACTGAAGCTTTCTTT	CASNGGLNTEAFF
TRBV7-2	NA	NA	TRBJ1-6	TGTGCCAGCACCCCGGCGGGGGGGGTCCATAATTCACCCCTCCACTTT	CASTPAGGVHNSPLHF
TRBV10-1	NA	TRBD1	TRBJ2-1	TGCGCCAGCAGTGGATCGACAGGGAATGAGCAGTTCTTC	CASSGSTGNEQFF
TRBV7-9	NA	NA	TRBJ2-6	TGTGCCAGCAGCTTAGAAGGGCCTGGGGCCAACGTCCTGACTTTC	CASSLEGPGANVLTF
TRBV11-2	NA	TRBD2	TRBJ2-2	TGTGCCAGCGGAAGCGGGCTAGCGGCAACCGGGGAGCTGTTTTTT	CASGSGLAATGELFF
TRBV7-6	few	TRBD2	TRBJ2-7	TGTGCCAGCAGCCCCACCCGCGGGGGTTACGAGCAGTACTTC	CASSPTRGGYEQYF
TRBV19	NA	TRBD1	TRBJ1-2	TGTGCCAGTAGTATTAAGGGGGCGGACTATGGCTACACCTTC	CASSIKGADYGYTF